A selection of T cell receptor beta chains follows, all from one sample in a study of CD8 T cells in ankylosing spondylitis. TCRdb used MiXCR to reprocess the 5' RACE reads, holding one entry per CDR3 protein. Of about 390,000 distinct CDR3 sequences listed, around 22% are singletons. The source material was blood, either unsorted or a sorted T cell fraction (not recorded which). These receptors originate from a male donor with ankylosing spondylitis. The CDR3 runs from the conserved cysteine through the conserved F or W. Each record gives: D gene, clone size, CDR3 length, V gene, J gene, CDR3 protein, CDR3 DNA. A D gene is named only where the DNA matches it firmly. Size values are once, few and many counts, or a class for expanded clones, and some rows have none.

d_call: TRBD1; clone_size: -; cdr3_length: 14; v_call: TRBV7-9; j_call: TRBJ1-4; cdr3_aa: CASSSGQGYEKLFF; cdr3_nt: TGTGCCAGCAGCTCCGGACAGGGGTACGAAAAACTGTTTTTT
d_call: -; clone_size: few; cdr3_length: 13; v_call: TRBV5-1; j_call: TRBJ2-7; cdr3_aa: CASSLNSLHEQYF; cdr3_nt: TGCGCCAGCAGCCTAAACAGTCTCCACGAGCAGTACTTC
d_call: -; clone_size: few; cdr3_length: 13; v_call: TRBV29-1; j_call: TRBJ2-5; cdr3_aa: CSVEERGEETQYF; cdr3_nt: TGCAGCGTTGAAGAACGAGGGGAAGAGACCCAGTACTTC
d_call: -; clone_size: -; cdr3_length: 14; v_call: TRBV27; j_call: TRBJ2-6; cdr3_aa: CASSLEPGANVLTF; cdr3_nt: TGTGCCAGCAGTTTAGAACCTGGGGCCAACGTCCTGACTTTC
d_call: -; clone_size: -; cdr3_length: 16; v_call: TRBV13; j_call: TRBJ1-6; cdr3_aa: CASSSRSSSYNSPLHF; cdr3_nt: TGTGCCAGCAGCTCGAGGTCGAGCTCCTATAATTCACCCCTCCACTTT
d_call: -; clone_size: -; cdr3_length: 14; v_call: TRBV7-9; j_call: TRBJ2-5; cdr3_aa: CASSRLVQRETQYF; cdr3_nt: TGTGCCAGCAGCCGGCTAGTCCAGCGAGAGACCCAGTACTTC
d_call: TRBD2; clone_size: -; cdr3_length: 14; v_call: TRBV3-1; j_call: TRBJ2-5; cdr3_aa: CASSQGLAKETQYF; cdr3_nt: TGTGCCAGCAGCCAGGGACTAGCGAAGGAGACCCAGTACTTC
d_call: -; clone_size: few; cdr3_length: 15; v_call: TRBV7-2; j_call: TRBJ1-5; cdr3_aa: CASSFYREYNQPQHF; cdr3_nt: TGTGCCAGCAGCTTTTACAGGGAATACAATCAGCCCCAGCATTTT
d_call: -; clone_size: -; cdr3_length: 15; v_call: TRBV15; j_call: TRBJ2-7; cdr3_aa: CATSRGDWDSYEQYF; cdr3_nt: TGTGCCACCAGCAGAGGGGACTGGGACTCCTACGAGCAGTACTTC
d_call: -; clone_size: -; cdr3_length: 14; v_call: TRBV5-1; j_call: TRBJ2-5; cdr3_aa: CASSLGTQGETQYF; cdr3_nt: TGCGCCAGCAGCTTAGGGACCCAGGGGGAGACCCAGTACTTC
d_call: -; clone_size: -; cdr3_length: 18; v_call: TRBV11-2; j_call: TRBJ1-2; cdr3_aa: CASSLVPERTHANYGYTF; cdr3_nt: TGTGCCAGCAGCTTAGTTCCAGAGAGGACCCATGCTAACTATGGCTACACCTTC
d_call: TRBD1; clone_size: -; cdr3_length: 16; v_call: TRBV7-2; j_call: TRBJ2-1; cdr3_aa: CASSLTGTGEINEQFF; cdr3_nt: TGTGCCAGCAGCCTCACCGGGACAGGGGAGATCAATGAGCAGTTCTTC
d_call: TRBD1; clone_size: -; cdr3_length: 14; v_call: TRBV5-1; j_call: TRBJ2-4; cdr3_aa: CASSPGQGVNIQYF; cdr3_nt: TGCGCCAGCAGCCCGGGACAGGGGGTAAACATTCAGTACTTC
d_call: -; clone_size: -; cdr3_length: 14; v_call: TRBV28; j_call: TRBJ1-4; cdr3_aa: CASSPQVTNEKLFF; cdr3_nt: TGTGCCAGCAGCCCCCAGGTGACTAATGAAAAACTGTTTTTT
d_call: -; clone_size: -; cdr3_length: 13; v_call: TRBV19; j_call: TRBJ1-5; cdr3_aa: CASSKGPNQPQHF; cdr3_nt: TGTGCCAGTAGTAAGGGCCCCAATCAGCCCCAGCATTTT
d_call: TRBD2; clone_size: -; cdr3_length: 17; v_call: TRBV24-1; j_call: TRBJ2-3; cdr3_aa: CATSDRTSGRRGDTQYF; cdr3_nt: TGTGCCACCAGTGACCGGACTAGCGGGAGAAGAGGGGATACGCAGTATTTT
d_call: -; clone_size: -; cdr3_length: 15; v_call: TRBV7-8; j_call: TRBJ2-7; cdr3_aa: CASTNSTGVSYEQYF; cdr3_nt: TGTGCCAGCACCAATTCGACGGGGGTCTCGTACGAGCAGTACTTC
d_call: TRBD2; clone_size: few; cdr3_length: 16; v_call: TRBV19; j_call: TRBJ2-1; cdr3_aa: CASSIDLSSGRGEQFF; cdr3_nt: TGTGCCAGTAGTATAGATCTGTCTAGCGGGAGAGGTGAGCAGTTCTTC
d_call: TRBD2; clone_size: few; cdr3_length: 16; v_call: TRBV20-1; j_call: TRBJ2-5; cdr3_aa: CSAPEYGLAGLETQYF; cdr3_nt: TGCAGTGCTCCGGAATACGGACTAGCGGGACTAGAGACCCAGTACTTC
d_call: -; clone_size: -; cdr3_length: 12; v_call: TRBV20-1; j_call: TRBJ2-7; cdr3_aa: CSVFGVGYEQYF; cdr3_nt: TGCAGTGTCTTCGGCGTTGGCTACGAGCAGTACTTC
d_call: -; clone_size: -; cdr3_length: 14; v_call: TRBV5-5; j_call: TRBJ1-5; cdr3_aa: CASSLVTGTQPQHF; cdr3_nt: TGTGCCAGCAGCTTGGTCACAGGGACTCAGCCCCAGCATTTT
d_call: TRBD1; clone_size: -; cdr3_length: 15; v_call: TRBV27; j_call: TRBJ2-7; cdr3_aa: CASNRAGQGVLEQYF; cdr3_nt: TGTGCCAGCAACCGAGCGGGACAGGGGGTGTTGGAGCAGTACTTC
d_call: -; clone_size: -; cdr3_length: 13; v_call: TRBV7-8; j_call: TRBJ1-4; cdr3_aa: CASTPVQGEKLFF; cdr3_nt: TGTGCCAGCACCCCAGTTCAGGGGGAAAAACTGTTTTTT
d_call: -; clone_size: few; cdr3_length: 13; v_call: TRBV5-6; j_call: TRBJ2-2; cdr3_aa: CASSLSRPGELFF; cdr3_nt: TGTGCCAGCAGCTTGTCGCGGCCCGGGGAGCTGTTTTTT
d_call: -; clone_size: few; cdr3_length: 13; v_call: TRBV6-1; j_call: TRBJ2-5; cdr3_aa: CASSEALGGSQYF; cdr3_nt: TGTGCCAGCAGTGAAGCGCTTGGGGGGTCCCAGTACTTC
d_call: -; clone_size: -; cdr3_length: 11; v_call: TRBV2; j_call: TRBJ2-7; cdr3_aa: CASIQQVEQYF; cdr3_nt: TGTGCCAGCATTCAACAGGTCGAGCAGTACTTC
d_call: TRBD2; clone_size: few; cdr3_length: 14; v_call: TRBV7-3; j_call: TRBJ2-3; cdr3_aa: CASSSQAGADTQYF; cdr3_nt: TGTGCCAGCAGCTCTCAAGCGGGAGCAGATACGCAGTATTTT
d_call: -; clone_size: -; cdr3_length: 13; v_call: TRBV6-1; j_call: TRBJ1-1; cdr3_aa: CASRDGGRIGAFF; cdr3_nt: TGTGCCAGCAGGGACGGGGGGCGAATTGGAGCTTTCTTT
d_call: TRBD1; clone_size: -; cdr3_length: 12; v_call: TRBV28; j_call: TRBJ2-7; cdr3_aa: CASSSIRDRGYF; cdr3_nt: TGTGCCAGCAGTTCCATACGGGACAGGGGGTACTTC
d_call: TRBD1; clone_size: few; cdr3_length: 16; v_call: TRBV30; j_call: TRBJ2-5; cdr3_aa: CACQSAGQGVFETQYF; cdr3_nt: TGTGCCTGCCAGTCGGCGGGCCAGGGGGTTTTTGAGACCCAGTACTTC